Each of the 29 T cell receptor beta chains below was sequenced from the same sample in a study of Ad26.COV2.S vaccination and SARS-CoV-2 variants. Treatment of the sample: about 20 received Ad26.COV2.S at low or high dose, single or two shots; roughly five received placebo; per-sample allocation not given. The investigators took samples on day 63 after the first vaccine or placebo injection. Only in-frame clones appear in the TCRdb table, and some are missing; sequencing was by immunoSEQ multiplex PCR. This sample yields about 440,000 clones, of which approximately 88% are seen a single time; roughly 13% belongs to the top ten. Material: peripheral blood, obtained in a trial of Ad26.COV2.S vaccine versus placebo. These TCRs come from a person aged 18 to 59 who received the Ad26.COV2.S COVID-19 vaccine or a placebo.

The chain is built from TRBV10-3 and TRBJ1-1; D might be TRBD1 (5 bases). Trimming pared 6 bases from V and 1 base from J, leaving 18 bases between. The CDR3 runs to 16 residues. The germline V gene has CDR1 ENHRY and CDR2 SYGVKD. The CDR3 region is CAIRGVAREQNTEAFF. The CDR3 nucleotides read TGTGCCATCAGAGGGGTGGCTAGGGAACAGAACACTGAAGCTTTCTTT.

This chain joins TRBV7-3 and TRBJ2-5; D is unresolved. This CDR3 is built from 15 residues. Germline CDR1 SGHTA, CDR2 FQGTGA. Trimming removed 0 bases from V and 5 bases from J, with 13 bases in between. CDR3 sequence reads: CASSLTSGRAETQYF. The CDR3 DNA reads TGTGCCAGCAGCTTAACGTCCGGACGTGCGGAGACCCAGTACTTC.

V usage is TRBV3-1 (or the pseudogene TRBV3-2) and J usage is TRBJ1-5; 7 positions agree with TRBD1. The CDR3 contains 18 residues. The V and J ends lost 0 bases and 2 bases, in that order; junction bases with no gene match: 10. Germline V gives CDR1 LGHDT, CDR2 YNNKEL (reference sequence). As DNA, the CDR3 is TGTGCCAGCAGCCAAGATTGGGAGGGGGCGGTGCGCAATCAGCCCCAGCATTTT. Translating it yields CASSQDWEGAVRNQPQHF.

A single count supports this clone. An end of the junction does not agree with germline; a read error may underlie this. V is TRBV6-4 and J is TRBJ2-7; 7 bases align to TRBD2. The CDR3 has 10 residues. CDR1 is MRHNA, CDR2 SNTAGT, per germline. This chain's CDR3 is CASSDPSSGF. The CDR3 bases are TGTGCCAGCAGTGACCCGAGTAGCGGGTTC.

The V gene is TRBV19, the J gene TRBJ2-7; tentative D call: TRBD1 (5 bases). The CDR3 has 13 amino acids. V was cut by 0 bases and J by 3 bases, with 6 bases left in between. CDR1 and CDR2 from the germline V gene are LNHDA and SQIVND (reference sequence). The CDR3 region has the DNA TGTGCCAGTAGTATAGAAGGGGACTACGAGCAGTACTTC. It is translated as CASSIEGDYEQYF.

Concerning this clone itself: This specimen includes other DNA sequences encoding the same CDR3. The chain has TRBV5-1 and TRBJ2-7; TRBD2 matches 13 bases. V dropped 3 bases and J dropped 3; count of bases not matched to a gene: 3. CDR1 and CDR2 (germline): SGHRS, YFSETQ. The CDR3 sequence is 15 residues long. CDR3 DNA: TGCGCCAGCAGCTGGACTAGCGGGAGTAGCTACGAGCAGTACTTC. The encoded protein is CASSWTSGSSYEQYF. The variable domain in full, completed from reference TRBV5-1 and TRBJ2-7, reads KAGVTQTPRYLIKTRGQQVTLSCSPISGHRSVSWYQQTPGQGLQFLFEYFSETQRNKGNFPGRFSGRQFSNSRSEMNVSTLELGDSALYLCASSWTSGSSYEQYFGPGTRLTVT.

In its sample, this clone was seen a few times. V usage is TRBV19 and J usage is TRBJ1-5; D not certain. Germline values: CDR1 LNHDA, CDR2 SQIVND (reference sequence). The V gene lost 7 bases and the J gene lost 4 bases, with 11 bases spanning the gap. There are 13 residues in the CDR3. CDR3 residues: CASTQNGNQPQHF. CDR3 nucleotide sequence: TGTGCCAGTACCCAAAACGGGAATCAGCCCCAGCATTTT.

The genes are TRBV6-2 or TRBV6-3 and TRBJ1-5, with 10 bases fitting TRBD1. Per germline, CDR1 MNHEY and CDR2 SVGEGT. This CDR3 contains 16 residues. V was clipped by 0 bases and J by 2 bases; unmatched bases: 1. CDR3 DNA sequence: TGTGCCAGCAGTTACTCTGGACAGGGGGGCAATCAGCCCCAGCATTTT. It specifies CASSYSGQGGNQPQHF.

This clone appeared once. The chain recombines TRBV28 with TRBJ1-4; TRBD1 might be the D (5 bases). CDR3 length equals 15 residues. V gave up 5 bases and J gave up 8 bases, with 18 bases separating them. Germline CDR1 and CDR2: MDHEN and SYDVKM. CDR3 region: CASSGDGVEWEKLFF. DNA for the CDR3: TGTGCCAGCAGTGGGGACGGAGTCGAATGGGAAAAACTGTTTTTT.

CDR3 sequence: CASSQGPWDTQYF. CDR3 in DNA: TGTGCCAGCAGCCAAGGGCCATGGGATACGCAGTATTTT. The chain carries TRBV3-1 (or the pseudogene TRBV3-2) and TRBJ2-3, with unresolved D. This CDR3 comprises 13 residues. V was pared by 1 base and J by 6 bases, with 8 bases between. CDR1 is LGHDT, CDR2 YNNKEL, per germline (reference sequence).

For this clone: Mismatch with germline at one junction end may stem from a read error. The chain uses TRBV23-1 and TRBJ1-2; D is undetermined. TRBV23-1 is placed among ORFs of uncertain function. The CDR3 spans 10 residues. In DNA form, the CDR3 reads TGCGCCAGCAGTCAAACTTACCCGGCCTTC. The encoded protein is CASSQTYPAF.

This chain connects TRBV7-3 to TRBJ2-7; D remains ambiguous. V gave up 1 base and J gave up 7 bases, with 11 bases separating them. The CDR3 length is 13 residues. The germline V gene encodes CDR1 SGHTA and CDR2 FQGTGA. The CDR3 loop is CASSLILFGEQYF. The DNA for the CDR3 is TGTGCCAGCAGCTTAATTCTGTTTGGGGAGCAGTACTTC. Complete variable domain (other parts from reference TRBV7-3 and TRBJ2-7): GAGVSQTPSNKVTEKGKYVELRCDPISGHTALYWYRQSLGQGPEFLIYFQGTGAADDSGLPNDRFFAVRPEGSVSTLKIQRTERGDSAVYLCASSLILFGEQYFGPGTRLTVT.

In DNA form, the CDR3 reads TGTGCCAGCAGAGGGCGGAGCTCCTATAATTCACCCCTCCACTTT. Translating gives CASRGRSSYNSPLHF. The rearrangement joins TRBV2 to TRBJ1-6; D gene uncertain. V was clipped by 6 bases and J by 0 bases, with 9 bases between them. Germline assignment: CDR1 SNHLY and CDR2 FYNNEI. The CDR3 spans 15 residues. The full variable domain, its missing parts supplied by reference TRBV2 and TRBJ1-6, is EPEVTQTPSHQVTQMGQEVILRCVPISNHLYFYWYRQILGQKVEFLVSFYNNEISEKSEIFDDQFSVERPDGSNFTLKIRSTKLEDSAMYFCASRGRSSYNSPLHFGNGTRLTVT.

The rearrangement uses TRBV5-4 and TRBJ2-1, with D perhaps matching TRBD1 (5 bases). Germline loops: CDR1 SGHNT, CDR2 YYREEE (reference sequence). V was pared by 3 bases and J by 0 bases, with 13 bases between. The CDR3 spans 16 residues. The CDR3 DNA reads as TGTGCCAGCAGCTGGGGTGGGGCCGGCTCCTACAATGAGCAGTTCTTC. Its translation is CASSWGGAGSYNEQFF. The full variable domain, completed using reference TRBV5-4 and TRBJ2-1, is ETGVTQSPTHLIKTRGQQVTLRCSSQSGHNTVSWYQQALGQGPQFIFQYYREEENGRGNFPPRFSGLQFPNYSSELNVNALELDDSALYLCASSWGGAGSYNEQFFGPGTRLTVL.

In DNA form, the CDR3 reads TGTGCCATCAGGGCCAGGGGCGGGATAGGAGGTGGCAATGAGCAGTTCTTC. This codes for CAIRARGGIGGGNEQFF. The rearrangement links TRBV10-3 to TRBJ2-1; D may correspond to TRBD1 or TRBD2 (6 bases each). The ends were cut back, 6 bases at V and 6 bases at J, with 24 bases in the middle. Germline loops: CDR1 ENHRY, CDR2 SYGVKD. This CDR3 comprises 17 residues.

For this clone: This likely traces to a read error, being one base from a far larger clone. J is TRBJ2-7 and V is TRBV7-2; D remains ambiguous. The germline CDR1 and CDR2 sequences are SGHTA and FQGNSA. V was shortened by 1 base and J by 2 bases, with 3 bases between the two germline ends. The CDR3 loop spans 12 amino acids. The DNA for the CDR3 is TGTGCCAGCAGCTTAGTGGCCTACGAGCAGTACTTC. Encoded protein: CASSLVAYEQYF.

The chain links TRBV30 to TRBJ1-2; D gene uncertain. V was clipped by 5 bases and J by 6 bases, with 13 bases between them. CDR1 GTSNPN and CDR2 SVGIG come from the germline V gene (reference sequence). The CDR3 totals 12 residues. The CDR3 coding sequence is TGTGCCTGGGGCCGACAAATAAATGGCTACACCTTC. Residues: CAWGRQINGYTF.

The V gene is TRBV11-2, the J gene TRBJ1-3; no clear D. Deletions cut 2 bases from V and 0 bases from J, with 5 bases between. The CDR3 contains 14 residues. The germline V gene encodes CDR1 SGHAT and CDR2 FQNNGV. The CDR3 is CASSLSISGNTIYF. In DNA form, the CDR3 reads TGTGCCAGCAGCTTAAGCATCTCTGGAAACACCATATATTTT.

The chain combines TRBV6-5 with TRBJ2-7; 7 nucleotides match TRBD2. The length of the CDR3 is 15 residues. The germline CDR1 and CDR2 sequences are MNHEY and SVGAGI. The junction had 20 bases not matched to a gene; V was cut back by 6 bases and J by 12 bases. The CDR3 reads CASRMIGLVVSGRYF. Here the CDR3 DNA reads TGTGCCAGCAGAATGATCGGACTAGTGGTTTCGGGGCGGTACTTC.

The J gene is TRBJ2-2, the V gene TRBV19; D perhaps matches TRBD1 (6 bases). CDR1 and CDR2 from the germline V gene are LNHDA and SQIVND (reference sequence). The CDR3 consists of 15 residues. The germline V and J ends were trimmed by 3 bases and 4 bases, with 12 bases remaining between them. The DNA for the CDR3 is TGTGCCAGTAGTATTCGCAGGGGTGGCACCGGGGAGCTGTTTTTT. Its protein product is CASSIRRGGTGELFF.

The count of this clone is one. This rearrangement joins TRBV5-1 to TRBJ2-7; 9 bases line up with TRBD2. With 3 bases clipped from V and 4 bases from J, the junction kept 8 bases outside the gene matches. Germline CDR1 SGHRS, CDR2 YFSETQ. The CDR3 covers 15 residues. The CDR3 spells CASSSLAGDWYEQYF. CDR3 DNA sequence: TGCGCCAGCAGCTCCTTAGCGGGAGACTGGTACGAGCAGTACTTC.

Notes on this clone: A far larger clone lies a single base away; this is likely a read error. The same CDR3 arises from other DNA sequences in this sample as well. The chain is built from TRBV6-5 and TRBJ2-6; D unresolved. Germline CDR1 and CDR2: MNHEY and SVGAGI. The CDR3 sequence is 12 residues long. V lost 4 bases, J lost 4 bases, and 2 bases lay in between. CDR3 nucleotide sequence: TGTGCCAGCAGTTCAGGGGCCAACGTCCTGACTTTC. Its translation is CASSSGANVLTF.

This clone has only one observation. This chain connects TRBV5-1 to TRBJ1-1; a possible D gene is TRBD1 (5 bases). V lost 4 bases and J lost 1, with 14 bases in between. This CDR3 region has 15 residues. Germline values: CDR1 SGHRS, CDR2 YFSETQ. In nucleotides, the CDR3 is TGCGCCAGCAGCCAAAGGACTACAGGGAACACTGAAGCTTTCTTT. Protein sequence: CASSQRTTGNTEAFF.

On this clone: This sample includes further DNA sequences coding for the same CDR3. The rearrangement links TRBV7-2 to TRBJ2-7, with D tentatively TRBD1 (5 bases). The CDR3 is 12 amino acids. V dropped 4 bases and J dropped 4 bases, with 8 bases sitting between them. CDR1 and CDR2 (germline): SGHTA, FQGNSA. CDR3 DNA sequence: TGTGCCAGCAGCTCGCAGGGTTACGAGCAGTACTTC. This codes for CASSSQGYEQYF. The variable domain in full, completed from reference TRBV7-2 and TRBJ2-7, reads GAGVSQSPSNKVTEKGKDVELRCDPISGHTALYWYRQSLGQGLEFLIYFQGNSAPDKSGLPSDRFSAERTGGSVSTLTIQRTQQEDSAVYLCASSSQGYEQYFGPGTRLTVT.

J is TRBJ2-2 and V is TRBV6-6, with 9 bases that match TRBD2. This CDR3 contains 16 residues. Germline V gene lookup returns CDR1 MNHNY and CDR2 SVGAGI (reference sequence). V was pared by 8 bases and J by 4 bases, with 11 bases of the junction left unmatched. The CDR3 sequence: CASSIAGTSSTGELFF. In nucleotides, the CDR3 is TGTGCCAGCTCTATCGCCGGGACTAGCAGCACCGGGGAGCTGTTTTTT.

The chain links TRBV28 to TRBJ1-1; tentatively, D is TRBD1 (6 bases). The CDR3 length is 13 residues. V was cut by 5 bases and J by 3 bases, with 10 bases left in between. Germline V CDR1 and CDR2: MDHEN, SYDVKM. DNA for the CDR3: TGTGCCAGCAGTCCAGGACAGCACACTGAAGCTTTCTTT. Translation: CASSPGQHTEAFF.

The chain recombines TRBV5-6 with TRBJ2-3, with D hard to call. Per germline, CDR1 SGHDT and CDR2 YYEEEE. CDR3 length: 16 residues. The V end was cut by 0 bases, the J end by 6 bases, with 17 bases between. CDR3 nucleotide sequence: TGTGCCAGCAGCTTGGGGCAGGCAGAAAAAGGGGATACGCAGTATTTT. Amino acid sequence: CASSLGQAEKGDTQYF.

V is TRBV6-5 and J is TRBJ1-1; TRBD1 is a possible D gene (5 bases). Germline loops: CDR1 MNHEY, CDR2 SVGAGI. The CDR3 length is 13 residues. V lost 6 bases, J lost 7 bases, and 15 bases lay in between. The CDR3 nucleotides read TGTGCCAGCAGGTCGACGGGGACTAGTGAAGCTTTCTTT. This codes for CASRSTGTSEAFF.

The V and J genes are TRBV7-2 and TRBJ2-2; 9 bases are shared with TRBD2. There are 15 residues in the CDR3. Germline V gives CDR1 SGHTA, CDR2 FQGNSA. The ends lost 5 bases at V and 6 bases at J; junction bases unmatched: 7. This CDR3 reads CASSLLRTSAGELFF. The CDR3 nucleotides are TGTGCCAGCAGCCTGTTAAGGACTAGCGCCGGGGAGCTGTTTTTT.